The following is a T cell receptor (beta chain) sequence with its context. No cognate antigen has been identified for it. There are no base qualities to consult, and no much larger clone falls within one base. This record belongs to a study of control samples from healthy donors and cancer patients (dated by TCRdb to about 2020). Libraries were built with the immunoSEQ multiplex PCR assay. The source is immuneACCESS, and TCRdb retained only in-frame sequences with V and J called. Part of the clones is not carried over; for the studies checked, unresolved V genes explain less than half of this, and the remainder is unexplained. The sample contains about 79,000 clones, over 85% of them found a single time. Around 1.3% of the sample rests with the top ten. Reading from cysteine to phenylalanine, the CDR3 counts 13 amino acids. Only the CDR3 region is kept as DNA, spanning 39 bases read in frame from base 1. The junction carries 9 bases between V and J, which are trimmed by 2 bases and 5 bases respectively.

Sequencing used PBMCs. The sequence derives from a woman between 40 and 55 years old with lung cancer. The sequence joins TRBV12-3 or TRBV12-4 to TRBJ2-5; the D gene lacks a confident call. CDR3 sequence: CASSLSGSETQYF. The DNA is TGTGCCAGCAGTTTATCCGGGTCGGAGACCCAGTACTTC.